Below are 11 T cell receptor beta chains sequenced from a single sample in a study of blood T cell repertoires in COVID-19. The protocol was immunoSEQ multiplex PCR, while the TCRdb copy is restricted to in-frame clones and leaves out a portion. The profile shows roughly 60,000 clones, 75% to 80% of them singletons. The specimen was peripheral blood. The receptors were sampled from a human donor in a cohort sampled during active COVID-19.

This chain links TRBV4-2 with TRBJ1-2, with unresolved D. V was clipped by 4 bases and J by 4 bases, with 16 bases between them. The V gene's germline CDR1 is LGHNA and CDR2 YNFKEQ. The CDR3 is made up of 15 amino acids. CDR3 DNA sequence: TGTGCCAGCAGCCCCCGAGGAACGGATATCTATGGCTACACCTTC. Encoded protein: CASSPRGTDIYGYTF.

This sequence joins TRBV4-2 and TRBJ2-1; TRBD2 aligns across 7 bases. Losses at the gene ends were 0 bases for V and 1 base for J; bases not matched to a gene: 3. This CDR3 has 16 residues. Per germline, CDR1 LGHNA and CDR2 YNFKEQ. This chain's CDR3 is CASSQDRAGSYNEQFF. In nucleotides, the CDR3 is TGTGCCAGCAGCCAAGATCGAGCGGGGTCCTACAATGAGCAGTTCTTC.

The rearrangement links TRBV11-2 to TRBJ2-1; the D gene is possibly TRBD2 (6 bases). V gave up 5 bases and J gave up 0 bases, with 14 bases separating them. The CDR3 extends over 16 amino acids. From germline, CDR1 is SGHAT and CDR2 FQNNGV. This chain's CDR3 is CASSPLAVSSYNEQFF. DNA of the CDR3: TGTGCCAGCAGCCCCTTAGCGGTTAGCTCCTACAATGAGCAGTTCTTC.

The CDR3 DNA reads as TGTGCCAGCAGACCCAGCGGGAGATCCTACAATGAGCAGTTCTTC. Protein: CASRPSGRSYNEQFF. The rearrangement links TRBV6-6 to TRBJ2-1, with TRBD2 matching 8 bases. J lost 1 base, V lost 6 bases, and 5 bases had no gene match. CDR3 length: 15 residues. From germline, CDR1 is MNHNY and CDR2 SVGAGI (reference sequence).

The rearrangement uses TRBV10-3 and TRBJ2-3, with TRBD2 matching 7 bases. Germline assignment: CDR1 ENHRY and CDR2 SYGVKD. The CDR3 has 13 residues. The V gene end was trimmed by 8 bases and the J gene end by 5 bases; junction bases not matched to a gene: 7. In DNA form, the CDR3 reads TGTGCCATCGGGGGAGGGATGAGAGATACGCAGTATTTT. It codes for CAIGGGMRDTQYF.

This clone was seen only once. The genes are TRBV5-1 and TRBJ2-4, with a weak D call TRBD2 (6 bases). Germline values: CDR1 SGHRS, CDR2 YFSETQ. V was trimmed by 0 bases and J by 0 bases, leaving 7 bases between them. The CDR3 is 15 residues long. CDR3 DNA sequence: TGCGCCAGCAGCTTGGAGGGACTAGCCAAAAACATTCAGTACTTC. Its protein product is CASSLEGLAKNIQYF.

This clone was detected once. The rearrangement links TRBV30 to TRBJ2-1; 8 bases align to TRBD2. The J segment lost 7 bases and the V segment lost 1 base, leaving 9 bases of the junction unmatched. CDR1 and CDR2 from the germline V gene are GTSNPN and SVGIG (reference sequence). CDR3 length: 15 amino acids. The CDR3 spells CAWSGMAGGRNEQFF. The CDR3, as DNA: TGTGCCTGGAGTGGTATGGCGGGAGGCCGTAATGAGCAGTTCTTC.

This chain links TRBV28 with TRBJ1-4; unclear D gene. The CDR3 spans 15 residues. The germline V and J ends were trimmed by 3 bases and 3 bases, with 11 bases remaining between them. CDR1 is MDHEN and CDR2 is SYDVKM in the germline V gene. The CDR3 bases are TGTGCCAGCAGTTTCCCCGGCGGCTCTAATGAAAAACTGTTTTTT. Amino acids: CASSFPGGSNEKLFF.

This chain connects TRBV2 to TRBJ1-6; D is possibly TRBD1 (5 bases). This CDR3 is 12 amino acids long. Germline V gives CDR1 SNHLY, CDR2 FYNNEI. Trimming shortened V by 11 bases and J by 5 bases, and 10 bases separated the two germline ends. CDR3 sequence reads: CASGGDNSPLHF. DNA of the CDR3: TGTGCCTCCGGGGGGGATAATTCACCCCTCCACTTT.

This clone was detected many times. The V and J genes are TRBV5-1 and TRBJ1-1; the D gene is possibly TRBD1 (5 bases). The germline CDR1 and CDR2 sequences are SGHRS and YFSETQ. The CDR3 has 15 amino acids. V lost 10 bases, J lost 3 bases, and 22 bases lay in between. CDR3 in DNA: TGCGCCTCAACGCTGACGGGAGGAGGGGACACTGAAGCTTTCTTT. It is translated as CASTLTGGGDTEAFF.

The rearrangement links TRBV6-6 to TRBJ1-5, with 7 bases matching TRBD1. Germline values: CDR1 MNHNY, CDR2 SVGAGI (reference sequence). CDR3 size: 14 residues. J was trimmed by 6 bases and V by 5 bases; bases with no gene match: 7. The CDR3 DNA follows: TGTGCCAGCAGTCCAGGGGGAGTTGGTCAGCCCCAGCATTTT. Translating gives CASSPGGVGQPQHF.